Presented here are 16 T cell receptor beta chains from one specimen sequenced in a study of immune evolution from preneoplasia to lung adenocarcinoma. Clones were sequenced by immunoSEQ multiplex PCR, and TCRdb holds only the in-frame ones, with some missing. The sample contains approximately 5,400 clones, about three quarters of which appear only once. Material: FFPE lung adenocarcinoma in situ tissue. All receptors come from a person between 55 and 80 years old with lung adenocarcinoma.

CDR3 nucleotides: TGCGCCAGCTGGGCGTCCGGTGAGCAGTTCTTC. Translated, it gives CASWASGEQFF. This chain uses TRBV5-1 with TRBJ2-1; no clear D. The CDR3 loop spans 11 amino acids. Trimming removed 7 bases from V and 9 bases from J, with 11 bases in between. Looked up from germline, CDR1 is SGHRS and CDR2 is YFSETQ.

V usage is TRBV7-3 and J usage is TRBJ1-2; the D gene is possibly TRBD1 (6 bases). Trimming stripped 3 bases from V and 7 bases from J, with 12 bases between. CDR1 is SGHTA and CDR2 is FQGTGA in the germline V gene. CDR3 size: 13 residues. CDR3 sequence reads: CASSFLQGTGYTF. CDR3 coding DNA: TGTGCCAGCAGCTTTCTACAGGGTACTGGCTACACCTTC.

The CDR3 DNA is TGTGCCAGCAGTGAATATCGGGGGAATGAAAAACTGTTTTTT. This sequence encodes CASSEYRGNEKLFF. The chain couples TRBV25-1 to TRBJ1-4; D perhaps matches TRBD1 (5 bases). Germline V gene lookup returns CDR1 MGHDK and CDR2 SYGVNS. CDR3 length equals 14 residues. The germline V and J ends were trimmed by 0 bases and 5 bases, with 7 bases remaining between them.

The chain combines TRBV9 with TRBJ2-6; no reliable D call. The V end lost 0 bases, the J end lost 0 bases, and 7 bases lay between the germline ends. Per germline, CDR1 SGDLS and CDR2 YYNGEE. This CDR3 region has 16 residues. This CDR3 reads CASSVASSSGANVLTF. DNA of the CDR3: TGTGCCAGCAGCGTAGCCTCTAGCTCTGGGGCCAACGTCCTGACTTTC.

The chain carries TRBV29-1 and TRBJ1-2; 8 bases map to TRBD1. The CDR3 extends over 11 amino acids. Per germline, CDR1 SQVTM and CDR2 ANQGSEA. Unmatched junction bases numbered 6, after V lost 7 bases and J lost 8 bases. Written as DNA, the CDR3 is TGCAGCGCACAGGGGGGTGGCGGCTACACCTTC. It codes for CSAQGGGGYTF.

The genes are TRBV7-3 and TRBJ1-6; weak D call: TRBD1 (6 bases). The CDR3 contains 14 residues. The V gene's germline CDR1 is SGHTA and CDR2 FQGTGA. V gave up 3 bases and J gave up 7 bases, with 10 bases separating them. The CDR3 DNA is TGTGCCAGCAGCTTGGACAGCCCCAATTCACCCCTCCACTTT. This sequence encodes CASSLDSPNSPLHF.

The rearrangement uses TRBV19 and TRBJ1-2, with TRBD1 matching 8 bases. The length of the CDR3 is 15 residues. The J segment lost 3 bases and the V segment lost 5 bases, leaving 8 bases of the junction unmatched. Germline loops: CDR1 LNHDA, CDR2 SQIVND (reference sequence). The CDR3 here is CASSFPGGADYGYTF. The CDR3 coding sequence is TGTGCCAGTAGTTTCCCAGGGGGCGCAGACTATGGCTACACCTTC.

This sequence joins TRBV6-5 and TRBJ2-3; 7 nucleotides line up with TRBD1. The germline V gene has CDR1 MNHEY and CDR2 SVGAGI. Trimming took 4 bases from V and 2 from J; bases not matched to a gene: 6. CDR3 length: 15 residues. CDR3 sequence reads: CASSWGTDSTDTQYF. Written as DNA, the CDR3 is TGTGCCAGCAGTTGGGGGACAGACTCCACAGATACGCAGTATTTT.

The chain combines TRBV19 with TRBJ2-5, with 9 bases that match TRBD1. Per the germline V gene, CDR1 is LNHDA and CDR2 is SQIVND (reference sequence). The CDR3 length is 15 residues. Trimming removed 4 bases from V and 1 base from J; junction bases left unmatched: 4. CDR3 residues: CASSTRDRAQETQYF. In nucleotides, the CDR3 is TGTGCCAGTAGTACCCGGGACAGGGCCCAAGAGACCCAGTACTTC.

The rearrangement uses TRBV6-5 and TRBJ1-6; tentatively, D is TRBD1 (5 bases). The CDR3 is made up of 15 amino acids. The V gene's germline CDR1 is MNHEY and CDR2 SVGAGI. The germline V and J ends were trimmed by 6 bases and 9 bases, with 18 bases remaining between them. CDR3 sequence reads: CASRPWGSGISPLHF. CDR3 DNA sequence: TGTGCCAGCAGACCGTGGGGGTCGGGTATTTCACCCCTCCACTTT.

The genes are TRBV9 and TRBJ2-5; the match to TRBD2 covers 8 bases. The CDR3 covers 17 residues. Germline V gene lookup returns CDR1 SGDLS and CDR2 YYNGEE. The J segment lost 5 bases and the V segment lost 0 bases, leaving 12 bases of the junction unmatched. The CDR3 nucleotides read TGTGCCAGCAGCGTAGGCGTCGGGGGGGTATCGTGGGAGACCCAGTACTTC. Protein sequence: CASSVGVGGVSWETQYF.

V is TRBV19 and J is TRBJ2-3; either TRBD1 or TRBD2 may supply D (6 bases each). CDR1 is LNHDA, CDR2 SQIVND, per germline (reference sequence). This CDR3 spans 15 amino acids. V gave up 3 bases and J gave up 1 base, with 11 bases separating them. The CDR3 DNA reads TGTGCCAGTAGTATCGGCGGGACACGCACAGATACGCAGTATTTT. Protein: CASSIGGTRTDTQYF.

J is TRBJ2-1 and V is TRBV10-1, with 7 nucleotides matching TRBD1. With V trimmed by 4 bases and J by 3 bases, 3 bases remained unmatched. CDR1 and CDR2 (germline): WNHNN, SYGVQD (reference sequence). The CDR3 runs 14 residues. CDR3 DNA: TGCGCCAGCAGTGGGGACAGCCTCTACAATGAGCAGTTCTTC. This codes for CASSGDSLYNEQFF.

This chain links TRBV2 with TRBJ2-5; the match to TRBD2 covers 11 bases. This CDR3 spans 14 amino acids. Germline V gene sequence: CDR1 SNHLY, CDR2 FYNNEI. Losses at the gene ends were 8 bases for V and 3 bases for J; bases not matched to a gene: 5. CDR3 amino acids: CASGPTSGKETQYF. CDR3 DNA sequence: TGTGCCAGCGGGCCGACTAGCGGGAAAGAGACCCAGTACTTC.

This clone was seen a handful of times. The genes are TRBV11-2 and TRBJ1-6; D unresolved. Trimming took 0 bases from V and 9 from J, leaving 9 bases between them. CDR1 SGHAT and CDR2 FQNNGV come from the germline V gene. The CDR3 contains 14 residues. The CDR3 reads CASSLDPGSSPLHF. The CDR3, as DNA: TGTGCCAGCAGCTTAGATCCGGGTAGTTCACCCCTCCACTTT.

This clone was observed a handful of times. This chain connects TRBV11-2 to TRBJ1-2; the match to TRBD1 covers 7 bases. V lost 3 bases and J lost 9; bases outside the gene matches: 10. The CDR3 length is 14 residues. CDR1 is SGHAT, CDR2 FQNNGV, per germline. The CDR3 here is CASSLSSGGPSYTF. The CDR3 region has the DNA TGTGCCAGCAGCTTGTCCTCAGGGGGGCCTAGCTACACCTTC.